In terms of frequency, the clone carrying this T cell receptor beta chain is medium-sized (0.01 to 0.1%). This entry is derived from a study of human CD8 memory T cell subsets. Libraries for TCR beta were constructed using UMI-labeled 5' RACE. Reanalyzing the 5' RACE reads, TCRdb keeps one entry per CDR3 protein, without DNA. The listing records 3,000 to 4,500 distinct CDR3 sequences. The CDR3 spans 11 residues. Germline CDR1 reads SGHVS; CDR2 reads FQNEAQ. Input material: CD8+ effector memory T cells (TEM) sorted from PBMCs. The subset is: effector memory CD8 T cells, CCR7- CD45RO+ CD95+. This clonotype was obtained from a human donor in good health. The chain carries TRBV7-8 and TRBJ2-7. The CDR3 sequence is CASSTDYEQYF.